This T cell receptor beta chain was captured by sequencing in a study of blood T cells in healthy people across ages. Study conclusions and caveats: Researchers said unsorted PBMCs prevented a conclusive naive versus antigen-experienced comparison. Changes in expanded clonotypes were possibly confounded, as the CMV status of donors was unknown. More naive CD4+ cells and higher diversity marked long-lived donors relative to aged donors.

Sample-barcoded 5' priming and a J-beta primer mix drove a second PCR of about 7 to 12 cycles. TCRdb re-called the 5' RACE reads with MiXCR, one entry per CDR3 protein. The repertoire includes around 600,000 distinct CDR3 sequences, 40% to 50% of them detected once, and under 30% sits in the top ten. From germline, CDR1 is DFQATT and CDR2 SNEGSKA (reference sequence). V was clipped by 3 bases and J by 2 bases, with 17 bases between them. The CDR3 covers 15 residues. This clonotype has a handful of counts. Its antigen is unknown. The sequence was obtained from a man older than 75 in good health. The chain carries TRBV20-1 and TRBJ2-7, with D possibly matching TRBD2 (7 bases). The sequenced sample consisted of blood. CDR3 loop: CSASGAGAPTYEQYF. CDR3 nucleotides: TGCAGTGCTAGTGGCGCGGGGGCGCCCACCTACGAGCAGTACTTC.